A single sample gave rise to the 20 T cell receptor beta chains below, sequenced in a study of blood T cell repertoires in COVID-19. Repertoires were generated with immunoSEQ multiplex PCR, while TCRdb's copy carries only in-frame clones and drops some. The sample shows around 420,000 clones, around 90% of them seen only once. Sequencing was performed on PBMCs or T cells enriched from blood (not recorded which). These receptors were taken from a woman aged 40 to 50 with acute COVID-19.

CDR3 region: CASSLHADPRRPSGNTIYF. CDR3 in DNA: TGTGCCAGCAGCTTACACGCGGATCCGCGCCGGCCCTCTGGAAACACCATATATTTT. This sequence joins TRBV7-9 and TRBJ1-3, with D unclear. Trimming pared 2 bases from V and 0 bases from J, leaving 20 bases between. The CDR3 is 19 amino acids. Germline V lookup: CDR1 SEHNR, CDR2 FQNEAQ (reference sequence).

V is TRBV4-1 and J is TRBJ1-4; TRBD1 matches 10 bases. Germline V gives CDR1 MGHRA, CDR2 YSYEKL. V lost 2 bases to trimming and J lost 5 bases; unmatched junction nucleotides: 2. CDR3 length: 15 residues. This CDR3 reads CASSQPGQGNEKLFF. The CDR3 DNA is TGCGCCAGCAGCCAACCGGGACAGGGGAATGAAAAACTGTTTTTT.

The chain is built from TRBV10-2 and TRBJ1-2; possible D gene TRBD1, 5 bases. The CDR3 covers 12 residues. Trimming left V 6 bases short and J 1 base short, with 6 bases between. Germline CDR1 is WSHSY and CDR2 is SAAADI. CDR3 region: CASSQGNYGYTF. The CDR3 nucleotides read TGCGCCAGCAGCCAGGGTAACTATGGCTACACCTTC.

This clone was seen a single time. The rearrangement links TRBV5-1 to TRBJ1-1; 9 nucleotides agree with TRBD1. Germline assignment: CDR1 SGHRS and CDR2 YFSETQ. The CDR3 length is 15 residues. V gave up 0 bases and J gave up 4 bases; unmatched junction bases: 4. CDR3 sequence (DNA): TGCGCCAGCAGCTTGGGGGACAGGGTTACCACTGAAGCTTTCTTT. Encoded protein: CASSLGDRVTTEAFF.

The V call is TRBV9, the J call TRBJ1-2, with D possibly TRBD1 on 5 matching bases. Germline V gene data show CDR1 as SGDLS and CDR2 as YYNGEE. Trimming took off 0 bases at V and 6 bases at J, with 12 bases between the two ends. The CDR3 is 14 residues long. CDR3 region: CASSVAHRSNGYTF. In nucleotides, the CDR3 is TGTGCCAGCAGCGTAGCTCACAGGTCGAATGGCTACACCTTC.

The CDR3 here is CASSAFMGTAEAFF. DNA for the CDR3: TGTGCCAGCAGCGCCTTCATGGGGACAGCGGAAGCTTTCTTT. The genes are TRBV7-9 and TRBJ1-1; TRBD1 matches 7 bases. CDR3 length: 14 amino acids. CDR1 is SEHNR and CDR2 is FQNEAQ in the germline V gene (reference sequence). Trimming cost V 5 bases and J 8 bases; bases outside gene matches: 11.

The chain recombines TRBV27 with TRBJ2-3; 8 bases line up with TRBD1. V lost 2 bases to trimming and J lost 3 bases; unmatched junction nucleotides: 4. The germline V gene encodes CDR1 MNHEY and CDR2 SMNVEV (reference sequence). The CDR3 covers 15 residues. The CDR3 nucleotides read TGTGCCAGCAGTTTAGTACAGGGGGTTACAGATACGCAGTATTTT. Protein sequence: CASSLVQGVTDTQYF.

V and J are TRBV14 and TRBJ2-3; TRBD2 aligns across 12 bases. The CDR3 contains 15 residues. CDR1 is SGHDN and CDR2 is FVKESK in the germline V gene. Trimming at V came to 6 bases and at J to 4 bases, leaving 5 bases not matched to a gene. In nucleotides, the CDR3 is TGTGCCAGCAGTATGACTAGCGGGGGTTCAGATACGCAGTATTTT. Translated, it gives CASSMTSGGSDTQYF.

The V call is TRBV18, the J call TRBJ1-4; the D is unclear. From germline, CDR1 is KGHSH and CDR2 LQKENI. CDR3 length: 13 amino acids. V was cut by 6 bases and J by 6 bases, with 11 bases left in between. This CDR3 is CASSTGADEKLFF. CDR3 nucleotide sequence: TGTGCCAGCTCGACTGGTGCGGATGAAAAACTGTTTTTT. The full variable domain, with the rest looked up from reference TRBV18 and TRBJ1-4, is NAGVMQNPRHLVRRRGQEARLRCSPMKGHSHVYWYRQLPEEGLKFMVYLQKENIIDESGMPKERFSAEFPKEGPSILRIQQVVRGDSAAYFCASSTGADEKLFFGSGTQLSVL.

The CDR3 spells CASTLGGTVTDTQYF. DNA for the CDR3: TGTGCCAGCACCCTCGGAGGGACAGTCACAGATACGCAGTATTTT. This chain uses TRBV7-9 with TRBJ2-3; the D gene is possibly TRBD1 (7 bases). The V gene lost 7 bases and the J gene lost 2 bases, with 16 bases spanning the gap. Germline V gene sequence: CDR1 SEHNR, CDR2 FQNEAQ (reference sequence). CDR3 size: 15 residues.

The chain combines TRBV18 with TRBJ2-7; D not certain. Germline V gene data show CDR1 as KGHSH and CDR2 as LQKENI. V lost 0 bases and J lost 4, with 7 bases in between. The CDR3 contains 13 residues. Written as DNA, the CDR3 is TGTGCCAGCTCACCACCGTCGGGTTACGAGCAGTACTTC. The encoded protein is CASSPPSGYEQYF.

The V and J genes are TRBV7-2 and TRBJ1-4; no firm D call. This CDR3 is 15 amino acids long. V gave up 5 bases and J gave up 7 bases, with 17 bases separating them. From germline, CDR1 is SGHTA and CDR2 FQGNSA. The CDR3: CASSANALTGEKLFF. In DNA form, the CDR3 reads TGTGCCAGCAGCGCGAATGCGTTAACTGGTGAAAAACTGTTTTTT.

The CDR3 nucleotides are TGTGCCAGCAGCTTCGGGTCCGGGGAGCTGTTTTTT. Translated, it gives CASSFGSGELFF. The chain uses TRBV5-4 and TRBJ2-2; D unresolved. The germline gives CDR1 SGHNT, CDR2 YYREEE (reference sequence). The CDR3 has 12 residues. V was cut by 2 bases and J by 6 bases, with 5 bases left in between.

The V and J genes are TRBV25-1 and TRBJ2-7; a weak D match, TRBD1 (7 bases). V was shortened by 4 bases and J by 5 bases, with 12 bases between the two germline ends. This CDR3 has 13 residues. Germline lookup yields CDR1 MGHDK and CDR2 SYGVNS. CDR3 DNA sequence: TGTGCCAGCAGTGGGCCCAGGGGGGACGAGCAGTACTTC. Amino acid sequence: CASSGPRGDEQYF.

V usage is TRBV7-9 and J usage is TRBJ2-1, with 12 positions matching TRBD2. J was trimmed by 15 bases and V by 4 bases; bases with no gene match: 7. Germline V CDR1 and CDR2: SEHNR, FQNEAQ (reference sequence). The CDR3 spans 13 residues. CDR3 sequence: CASSSLAGGPPFF. CDR3 in DNA: TGTGCCAGCAGCTCTCTAGCGGGGGGGCCTCCGTTCTTC.

In DNA, the CDR3 is TGTGCCACCAGCCCCTCGGGTAGTGGGGAGCGTAACACCATATATTTT. Its translation is CATSPSGSGERNTIYF. The rearrangement links TRBV24-1 to TRBJ1-3, with D uncertain. Trimming removed 7 bases at V and 7 bases at J, with 22 bases between. The CDR3 consists of 16 residues. Germline-derived CDR1 and CDR2 are KGHDR and SFDVKD.

The chain couples TRBV7-6 to TRBJ1-6; TRBD1 matches at 7 bases. The V gene's germline CDR1 is SGHVS and CDR2 FNYEAQ. This CDR3 is 18 amino acids long. The J segment lost 6 bases and the V segment lost 2 bases, leaving 13 bases of the junction unmatched. The CDR3 here is CASSLRGRTPGVNSPLHF. CDR3 DNA: TGTGCCAGCAGCTTAAGGGGGCGGACTCCAGGGGTTAATTCACCCCTCCACTTT.

The rearrangement uses TRBV3-1 (or the pseudogene TRBV3-2) and TRBJ2-1, with D uncertain. CDR1 and CDR2 from the germline V gene are LGHDT and YNNKEL (reference sequence). The CDR3 sequence is 13 residues long. V was cut by 3 bases and J by 3 bases, with 6 bases left in between. The DNA of the CDR3 is TGTGCCAGCAGCCAGCTCGGCTACAATGAGCAGTTCTTC. Encoded protein: CASSQLGYNEQFF.

The genes are TRBV30 and TRBJ2-7, with 11 bases fitting TRBD2. The CDR3 length is 15 residues. Trimming took 4 bases from V and 3 from J; bases not matched to a gene: 8. Looked up from germline, CDR1 is GTSNPN and CDR2 is SVGIG (reference sequence). Here the CDR3 DNA reads TGTGCCTGGAATAAACTAGCGGGGGAAAACTACGAGCAGTACTTC. Its translation: CAWNKLAGENYEQYF.

The CDR3 coding sequence is TGCGCCAGCAGTGATGGGCTATACAATGAGCAGTTCTTC. This sequence encodes CASSDGLYNEQFF. This sequence joins TRBV10-1 and TRBJ2-1; D unclear. CDR3 length: 13 residues. CDR1 is WNHNN and CDR2 is SYGVQD in the germline V gene (reference sequence). The ends were cut back, 3 bases at V and 4 bases at J, with 7 bases in the middle.